Given below is one T cell receptor (beta chain) in context. Its target is unknown. Measured with immunoSEQ multiplex PCR; TCRdb has only the in-frame clones, and not every one. The data hold approximately 54,000 clones, with approximately 89% observed a single time. The sample comes from a study of OX40 agonist ivuxolimab in advanced cancers. About the study: Patients' therapy was ivuxolimab, an antibody that acts as an agonist of OX40 (CD134). Study-wide findings and caveats: Doses of 0.1 to 3.0 mg/kg were accompanied by clonal expansion of CD4+ and CD8+ blood T cells by week 6.

Germline V gene sequence: CDR1 KGHSH, CDR2 LQKENI. V was cut by 3 bases and J by 5 bases, with 13 bases left in between. The CDR3 loop spans 14 amino acids. Baseline was the first blood sampling point, followed by cycle 4 day 1 and cycle 7 day 1. This chain joins TRBV18 and TRBJ1-2; D call uncertain. The sequences come from CD4+ or CD8+ T cells sorted from blood, collected in a trial of the OX40 agonist ivuxolimab. The source of this sequence is an adult with an advanced solid tumor such as melanoma, head and neck, liver or kidney cancer. DNA of the CDR3: TGTGCCAGCTCACCTCGGACTGTTCCTTATGGCTACACCTTC. This codes for CASSPRTVPYGYTF.